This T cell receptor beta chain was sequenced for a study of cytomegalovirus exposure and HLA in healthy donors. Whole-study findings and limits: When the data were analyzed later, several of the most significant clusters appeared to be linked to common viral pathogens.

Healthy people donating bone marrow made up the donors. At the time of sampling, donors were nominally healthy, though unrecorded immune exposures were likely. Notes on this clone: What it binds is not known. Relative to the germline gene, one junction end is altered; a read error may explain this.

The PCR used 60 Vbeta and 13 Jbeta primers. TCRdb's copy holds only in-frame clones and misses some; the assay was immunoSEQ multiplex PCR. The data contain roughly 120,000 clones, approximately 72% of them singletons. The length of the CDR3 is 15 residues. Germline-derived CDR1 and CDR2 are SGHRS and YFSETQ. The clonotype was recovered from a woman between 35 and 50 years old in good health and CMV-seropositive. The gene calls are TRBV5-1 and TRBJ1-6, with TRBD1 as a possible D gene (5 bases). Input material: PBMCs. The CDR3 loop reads CASTLGPGDESPLHF. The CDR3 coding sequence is TGCGCCAGCACCTTGGGACCTGGAGACGAATCACCCCTCCACTTT. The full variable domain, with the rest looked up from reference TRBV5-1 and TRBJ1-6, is KAGVTQTPRYLIKTRGQQVTLSCSPISGHRSVSWYQQTPGQGLQFLFEYFSETQRNKGNFPGRFSGRQFSNSRSEMNVSTLELGDSALYLCASTLGPGDESPLHFGNGTRLTVT.